This T cell receptor beta chain comes out of a study of quantifying T cell responses using KT2 cells. About the study: Reverse transcription used primers in the TCR alpha and beta constant regions. Estimated efficiency of the T4 ligation step was above 9% under optimum conditions.

A single-stranded UMI oligo with SP2 sequence was ligated to cDNA 3' ends. First-round PCR used four to five cycles and beta primers RC1.1 and RC1.2 covering TRBC1 and TRBC2. TCRdb recomputed calls from the UMI-ligation and nested PCR reads with MiXCR, one row per CDR3 protein. The data hold 40,000 or so distinct CDR3 sequences, with 15% to 20% observed a single time. Germline CDR1 and CDR2: MNHEY and SVGEGT. The length of the CDR3 is 15 residues. The V and J ends lost 8 bases and 3 bases, in that order; junction bases with no gene match: 8. This TCR was recovered from a human donor. V gene TRBV6-2 or TRBV6-3 combines with J gene TRBJ1-5, with 9 bases identical to TRBD1. The sequenced material came from PBMCs spiked with cells of the T cell clone KT2. The CDR3 sequence: CASGSRDRVNQPQHF. The CDR3 bases are TGTGCCAGCGGATCCCGGGACAGGGTCAATCAGCCCCAGCATTTT.